This T cell receptor (beta chain) was retrieved from a study of T cells in narcolepsy. The study's findings and limits: Comparing one patient's CSF and blood CD4+ clonotypes highlighted HCRT- and TRIB2-specific autoreactive clonotypes. Reportedly, autoreactive clonotypes were serially detected in patients' blood but not controls'.

Measured with immunoSEQ multiplex PCR; TCRdb has only the in-frame clones, and not every one. Seen here are roughly 30,000 clones, approximately 80% observed once, and the top ten hold approximately 2.2%. Looked up from germline, CDR1 is KGHSH and CDR2 is LQKENI. The CDR3 is 11 amino acids. Trimming removed 8 bases from V and 5 bases from J, with 10 bases in between. A word on this clone: Its antigen is undetermined.

Sequencing input: memory (CD45RA-) CD4+ T cells from blood. The chain employs TRBV18 and TRBJ2-7; a possible D gene is TRBD1 (6 bases). The sequence came from a human donor in good health. CDR3 DNA: TGTGCCAGCACCTACAGGGACGAGCAGTACTTC. Translating gives CASTYRDEQYF. The full variable domain, rest sourced from reference TRBV18 and TRBJ2-7, is NAGVMQNPRHLVRRRGQEARLRCSPMKGHSHVYWYRQLPEEGLKFMVYLQKENIIDESGMPKERFSAEFPKEGPSILRIQQVVRGDSAAYFCASTYRDEQYFGPGTRLTVT.